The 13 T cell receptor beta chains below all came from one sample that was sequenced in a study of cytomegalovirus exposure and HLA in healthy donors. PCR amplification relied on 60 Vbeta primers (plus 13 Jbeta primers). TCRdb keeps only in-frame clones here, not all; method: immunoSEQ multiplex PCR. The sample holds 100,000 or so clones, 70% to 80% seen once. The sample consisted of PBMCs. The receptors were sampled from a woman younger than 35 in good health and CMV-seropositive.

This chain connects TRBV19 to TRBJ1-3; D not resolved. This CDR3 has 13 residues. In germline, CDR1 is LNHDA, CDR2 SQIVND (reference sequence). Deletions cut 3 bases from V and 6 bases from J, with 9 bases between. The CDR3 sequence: CASSIEQQNTIYF. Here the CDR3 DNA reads TGTGCCAGTAGTATTGAACAGCAAAACACCATATATTTT.

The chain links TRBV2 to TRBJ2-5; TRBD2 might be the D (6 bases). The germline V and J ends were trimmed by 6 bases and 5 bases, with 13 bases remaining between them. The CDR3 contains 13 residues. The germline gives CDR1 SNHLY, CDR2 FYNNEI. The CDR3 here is CASRGGMGETQYF. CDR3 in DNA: TGTGCCAGCAGGGGCGGGATGGGGGAGACCCAGTACTTC.

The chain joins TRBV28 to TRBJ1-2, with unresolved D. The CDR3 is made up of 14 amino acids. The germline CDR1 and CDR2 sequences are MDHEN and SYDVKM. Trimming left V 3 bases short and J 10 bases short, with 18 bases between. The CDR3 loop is CASSFGGSAAAYTF. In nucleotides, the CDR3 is TGTGCCAGCAGTTTCGGCGGATCGGCGGCCGCCTACACCTTC.

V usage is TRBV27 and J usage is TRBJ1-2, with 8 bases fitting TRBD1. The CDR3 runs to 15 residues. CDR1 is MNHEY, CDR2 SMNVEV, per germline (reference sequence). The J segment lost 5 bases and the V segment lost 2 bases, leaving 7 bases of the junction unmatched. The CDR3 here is CASSLRGQVGYGYTF. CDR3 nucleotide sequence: TGTGCCAGCAGTTTAAGGGGACAGGTTGGGTATGGCTACACCTTC.

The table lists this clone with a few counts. CDR3: CASSQGLANTDTQYF. Written as DNA, the CDR3 is TGTGCCAGCAGCCAGGGACTAGCGAACACAGATACGCAGTATTTT. The J gene is TRBJ2-3, the V gene TRBV7-7, with TRBD2 matching over 10 bases. The germline gives CDR1 SSHAT, CDR2 FNYEAQ (reference sequence). The CDR3 runs 15 residues. The V segment lost 5 bases and the J segment 2 bases; nucleotides outside the gene matches: 4.

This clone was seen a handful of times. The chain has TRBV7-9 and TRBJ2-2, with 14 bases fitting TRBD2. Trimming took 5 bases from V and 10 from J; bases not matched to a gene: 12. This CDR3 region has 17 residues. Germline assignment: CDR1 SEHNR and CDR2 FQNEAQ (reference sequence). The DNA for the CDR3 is TGTGCCAGCAGCGCCCGACTAGCGGGAGGGCCTAAAGAGGAGCTGTTTTTT. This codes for CASSARLAGGPKEELFF.

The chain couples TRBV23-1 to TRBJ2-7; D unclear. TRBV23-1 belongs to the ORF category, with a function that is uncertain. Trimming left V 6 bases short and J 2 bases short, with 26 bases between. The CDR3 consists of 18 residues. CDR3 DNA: TGCGCCAGCAGCCACCAGACCCCCTACCGGGTTCTAACCTACGAGCAGTACTTC. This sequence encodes CASSHQTPYRVLTYEQYF.

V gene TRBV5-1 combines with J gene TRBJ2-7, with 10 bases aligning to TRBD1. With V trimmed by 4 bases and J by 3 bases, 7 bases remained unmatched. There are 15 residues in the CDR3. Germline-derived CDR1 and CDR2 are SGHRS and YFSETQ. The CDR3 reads CASSAGQGGGYEQYF. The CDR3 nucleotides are TGCGCCAGCAGCGCAGGACAGGGGGGGGGCTACGAGCAGTACTTC.

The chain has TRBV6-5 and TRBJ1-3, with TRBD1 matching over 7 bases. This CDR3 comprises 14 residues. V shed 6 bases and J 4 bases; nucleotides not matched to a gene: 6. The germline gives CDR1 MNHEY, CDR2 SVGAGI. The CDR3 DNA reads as TGTGCCAGCAGAAAGGGGGCGTTGGGAAACACCATATATTTT. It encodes CASRKGALGNTIYF.

The chain's CDR3 is CASSEDTYNEQFF. For the CDR3, the DNA is TGTGCCAGCAGTGAGGACACCTACAATGAGCAGTTCTTC. The chain recombines TRBV6-4 with TRBJ2-1; tentative D call: TRBD1 (5 bases). The CDR3 is made up of 13 amino acids. Germline-derived CDR1 and CDR2 are MRHNA and SNTAGT. V shed 3 bases and J shed 2 bases, with 5 bases lying between them.

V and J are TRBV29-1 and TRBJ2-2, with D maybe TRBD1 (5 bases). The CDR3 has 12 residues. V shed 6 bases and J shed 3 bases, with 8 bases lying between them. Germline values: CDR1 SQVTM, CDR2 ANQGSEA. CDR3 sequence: CSVLGHTGELFF. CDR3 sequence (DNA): TGCAGCGTGCTGGGGCACACCGGGGAGCTGTTTTTT.

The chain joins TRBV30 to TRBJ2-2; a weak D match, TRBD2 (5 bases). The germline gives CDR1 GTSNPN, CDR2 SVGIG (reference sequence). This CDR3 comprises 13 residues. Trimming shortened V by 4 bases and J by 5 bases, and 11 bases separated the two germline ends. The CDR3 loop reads CAWIEVATGELFF. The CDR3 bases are TGTGCCTGGATAGAGGTAGCGACCGGGGAGCTGTTTTTT.

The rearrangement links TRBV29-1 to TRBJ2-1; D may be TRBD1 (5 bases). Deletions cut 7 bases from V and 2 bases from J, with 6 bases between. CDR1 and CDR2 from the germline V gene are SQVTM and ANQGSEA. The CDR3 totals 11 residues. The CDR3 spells CSETAYNEQFF. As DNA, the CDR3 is TGCAGCGAGACAGCCTACAATGAGCAGTTCTTC.